Listed below are T cell receptor beta chains from one sample, sequenced in a study of OX40 agonist ivuxolimab in advanced cancers. Sequencing used immunoSEQ multiplex PCR; TCRdb keeps in-frame clones, though not all of them. Here the sample spans about 79,000 clones, 75% to 95% being singletons. Material: CD4+ or CD8+ T cells sorted from blood, obtained in a trial of the OX40 agonist ivuxolimab. All receptors come from an adult with an advanced solid tumor such as melanoma, head and neck, liver or kidney cancer. The CDR3 runs from the conserved cysteine through the conserved F or W. A D gene is named only where the DNA matches it firmly. Clone sizes are given selectively: once, few, many, or a class where the clone is expanded.

j_call: TRBJ1-5; v_call: TRBV28; d_call: TRBD1; clone_size: .; cdr3_length: 13; cdr3_nt: TGTGCCAGCGCGGGACAGCGCAATCAGCCCCAGCATTTT; cdr3_aa: CASAGQRNQPQHF
j_call: TRBJ2-7; v_call: TRBV6-6; d_call: .; clone_size: .; cdr3_length: 15; cdr3_nt: TGTGCCAGCAGTTATGGCCCACCCCCCACCTACGAGCAGTACTTC; cdr3_aa: CASSYGPPPTYEQYF
j_call: TRBJ2-2; v_call: TRBV18; d_call: .; clone_size: .; cdr3_length: 15; cdr3_nt: TGTGCCAGCTCACCCCAGACGGACAGCACCGGGGAGCTGTTTTTT; cdr3_aa: CASSPQTDSTGELFF
j_call: TRBJ1-1; v_call: TRBV10-1; d_call: TRBD1; clone_size: .; cdr3_length: 18; cdr3_nt: TGCGCCAGCAGTGAGTCTGGGGGGGCAGGGGGCGCGAACACTGAAGCTTTCTTT; cdr3_aa: CASSESGGAGGANTEAFF
j_call: TRBJ2-3; v_call: TRBV4-1; d_call: TRBD2; clone_size: .; cdr3_length: 16; cdr3_nt: TGCGCCAGCAGCCAAGCCTCTAGCGGCCTCACAGATACGCAGTATTTT; cdr3_aa: CASSQASSGLTDTQYF
j_call: TRBJ2-5; v_call: TRBV5-1; d_call: TRBD1; clone_size: .; cdr3_length: 17; cdr3_nt: TGCGCCAGCAGCAGGGTCTCTATAGGGACAGGGAAAGAGACCCAGTACTTC; cdr3_aa: CASSRVSIGTGKETQYF
j_call: TRBJ1-1; v_call: TRBV6-1; d_call: .; clone_size: .; cdr3_length: 15; cdr3_nt: TGTGCCAGCACAGAGCGCCTTGGGAGGGTGGCTCAGTCTTTCTTT; cdr3_aa: CASTERLGRVAQSFF
j_call: TRBJ2-3; v_call: TRBV10-3; d_call: TRBD2; clone_size: .; cdr3_length: 19; cdr3_nt: TGTGCCATCAGTGGAGGGACTAGCGGGATTGGGCCCCTCACAGATACGCAGTATTTT; cdr3_aa: CAISGGTSGIGPLTDTQYF
j_call: TRBJ1-5; v_call: TRBV15; d_call: TRBD1; clone_size: few; cdr3_length: 14; cdr3_nt: TGTGCCACCAGCAGACAGGGGGACAATCAGCCCCAGCATTTT; cdr3_aa: CATSRQGDNQPQHF
j_call: TRBJ2-2; v_call: TRBV9; d_call: TRBD1; clone_size: .; cdr3_length: 19; cdr3_nt: TGTGCCAGCAGCGTCACACAGGGGGTCTCCGGAATCAACACCGGGGAGCTGTTTTTT; cdr3_aa: CASSVTQGVSGINTGELFF
j_call: TRBJ2-1; v_call: TRBV19; d_call: TRBD2; clone_size: .; cdr3_length: 15; cdr3_nt: TGTGCCAGTAGTCCAAGCGGGACTACCTACAATGAGCAGTTCTTC; cdr3_aa: CASSPSGTTYNEQFF
j_call: TRBJ2-4; v_call: TRBV11-2; d_call: TRBD1; clone_size: .; cdr3_length: 14; cdr3_nt: TGTGCCAGCAGCTTAGACGGGACAGTTAACATTCAGTACTTC; cdr3_aa: CASSLDGTVNIQYF
j_call: TRBJ2-7; v_call: TRBV11-2; d_call: TRBD2; clone_size: .; cdr3_length: 16; cdr3_nt: TGTGCCAGCAGCTTAGATTTGACTAGCGGGAGGGGGGAGCAGTACTTC; cdr3_aa: CASSLDLTSGRGEQYF
j_call: TRBJ1-3; v_call: TRBV19; d_call: .; clone_size: once; cdr3_length: 14; cdr3_nt: TGTGCCAGTAGTATGATCGGGGCTGGAAACACCATATATTTT; cdr3_aa: CASSMIGAGNTIYF
j_call: TRBJ2-3; v_call: TRBV11-2; d_call: .; clone_size: .; cdr3_length: 15; cdr3_nt: TGTGCCAGCAGCATTCAACGGAGGGGCACAGATACGCAGTATTTT; cdr3_aa: CASSIQRRGTDTQYF